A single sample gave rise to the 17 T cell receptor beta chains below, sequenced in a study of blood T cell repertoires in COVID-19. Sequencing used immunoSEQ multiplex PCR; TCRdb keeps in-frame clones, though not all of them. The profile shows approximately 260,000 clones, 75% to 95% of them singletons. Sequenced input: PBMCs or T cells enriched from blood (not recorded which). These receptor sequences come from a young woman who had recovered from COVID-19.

The CDR3 loop is CSATDRGSTEAFF. CDR3 nucleotide sequence: TGCAGCGCTACGGACAGGGGGAGCACTGAAGCTTTCTTT. V usage is TRBV29-1 and J usage is TRBJ1-1, with TRBD1 matching 10 bases. The CDR3 length is 13 residues. The V gene end was trimmed by 7 bases and the J gene end by 4 bases; junction bases not matched to a gene: 6. Looked up from germline, CDR1 is SQVTM and CDR2 is ANQGSEA.

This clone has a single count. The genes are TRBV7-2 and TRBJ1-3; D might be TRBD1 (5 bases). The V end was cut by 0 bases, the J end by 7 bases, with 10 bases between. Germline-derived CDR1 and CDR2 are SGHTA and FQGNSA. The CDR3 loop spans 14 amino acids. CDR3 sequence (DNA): TGTGCCAGCAGCTTAGCAGGCAGGGCGAACACCATATATTTT. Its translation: CASSLAGRANTIYF.

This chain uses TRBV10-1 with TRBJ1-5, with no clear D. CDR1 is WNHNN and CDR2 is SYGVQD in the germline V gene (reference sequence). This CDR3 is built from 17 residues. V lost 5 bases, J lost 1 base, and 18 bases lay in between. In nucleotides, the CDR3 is TGCGCCAGCAGTCCCGACTGGAAAAGCGGGAGCAATCAGCCCCAGCATTTT. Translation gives CASSPDWKSGSNQPQHF.

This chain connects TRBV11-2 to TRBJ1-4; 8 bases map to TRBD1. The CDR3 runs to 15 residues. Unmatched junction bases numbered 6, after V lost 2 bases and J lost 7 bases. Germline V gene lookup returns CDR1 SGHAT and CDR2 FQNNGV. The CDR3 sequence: CASSLYRTGSEKLFF. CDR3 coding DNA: TGTGCCAGCAGCTTATATAGGACAGGGAGTGAAAAACTGTTTTTT.

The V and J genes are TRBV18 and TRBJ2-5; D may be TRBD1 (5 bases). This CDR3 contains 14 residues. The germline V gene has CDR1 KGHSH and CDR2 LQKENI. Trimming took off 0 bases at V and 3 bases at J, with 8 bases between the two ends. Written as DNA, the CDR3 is TGTGCCAGCTCACCACCAGGGGTGAAAGAGACCCAGTACTTC. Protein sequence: CASSPPGVKETQYF. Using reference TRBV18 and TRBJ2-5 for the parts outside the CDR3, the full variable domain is NAGVMQNPRHLVRRRGQEARLRCSPMKGHSHVYWYRQLPEEGLKFMVYLQKENIIDESGMPKERFSAEFPKEGPSILRIQQVVRGDSAAYFCASSPPGVKETQYFGPGTRLLVL.

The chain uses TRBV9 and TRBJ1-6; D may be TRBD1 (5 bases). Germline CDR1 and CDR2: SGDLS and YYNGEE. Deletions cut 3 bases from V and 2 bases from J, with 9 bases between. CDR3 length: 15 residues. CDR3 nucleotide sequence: TGTGCCAGCAGCGCACAGGCAACCTATAATTCACCCCTCCACTTT. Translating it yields CASSAQATYNSPLHF.

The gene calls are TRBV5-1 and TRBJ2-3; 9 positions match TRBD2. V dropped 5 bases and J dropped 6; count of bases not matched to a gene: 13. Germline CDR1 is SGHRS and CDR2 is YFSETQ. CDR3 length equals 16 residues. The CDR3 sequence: CASRSIRAGGVDTQYF. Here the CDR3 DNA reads TGCGCCAGCAGGTCGATTCGAGCGGGAGGAGTGGATACGCAGTATTTT.

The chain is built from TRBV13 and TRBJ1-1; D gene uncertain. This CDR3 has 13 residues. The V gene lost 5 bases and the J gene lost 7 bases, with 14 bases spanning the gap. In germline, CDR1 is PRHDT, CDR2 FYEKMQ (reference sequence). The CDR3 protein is CASSRLGVREAFF. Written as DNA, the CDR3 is TGTGCCAGCAGCCGTCTCGGGGTGCGTGAAGCTTTCTTT.

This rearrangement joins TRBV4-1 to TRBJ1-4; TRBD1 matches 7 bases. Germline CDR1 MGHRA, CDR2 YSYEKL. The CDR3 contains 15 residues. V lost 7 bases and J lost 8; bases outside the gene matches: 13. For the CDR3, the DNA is TGCGCCAGCACTCTTCTAAACAGGGGAGGAGAAAAACTGTTTTTT. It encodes CASTLLNRGGEKLFF.

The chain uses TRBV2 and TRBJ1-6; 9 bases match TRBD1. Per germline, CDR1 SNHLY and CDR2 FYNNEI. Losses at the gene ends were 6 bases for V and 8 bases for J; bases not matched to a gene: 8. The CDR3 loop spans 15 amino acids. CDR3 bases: TGTGCCAGCAGGGGCCCCCGGGACAGGGATTCACCCCTCCACTTT. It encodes CASRGPRDRDSPLHF. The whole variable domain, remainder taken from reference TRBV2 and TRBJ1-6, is EPEVTQTPSHQVTQMGQEVILRCVPISNHLYFYWYRQILGQKVEFLVSFYNNEISEKSEIFDDQFSVERPDGSNFTLKIRSTKLEDSAMYFCASRGPRDRDSPLHFGNGTRLTVT.

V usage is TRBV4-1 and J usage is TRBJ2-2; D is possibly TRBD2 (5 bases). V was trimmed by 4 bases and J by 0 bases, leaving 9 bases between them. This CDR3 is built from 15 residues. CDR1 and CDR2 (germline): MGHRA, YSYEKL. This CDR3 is CASSLGLANTGELFF. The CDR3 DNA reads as TGCGCCAGCAGCCTAGGACTGGCGAACACCGGGGAGCTGTTTTTT.

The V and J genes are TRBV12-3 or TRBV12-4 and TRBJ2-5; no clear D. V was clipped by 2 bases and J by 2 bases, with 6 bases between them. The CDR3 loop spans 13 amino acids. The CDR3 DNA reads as TGTGCCAGCAGTTTATACAGTCAAGAGACCCAGTACTTC. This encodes CASSLYSQETQYF.

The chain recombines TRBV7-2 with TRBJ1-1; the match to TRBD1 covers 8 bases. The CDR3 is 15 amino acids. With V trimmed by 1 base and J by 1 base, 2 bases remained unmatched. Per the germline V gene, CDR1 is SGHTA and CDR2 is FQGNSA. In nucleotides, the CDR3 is TGTGCCAGCAGCTTAGTAGGGACAGGGAACACTGAAGCTTTCTTT. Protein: CASSLVGTGNTEAFF. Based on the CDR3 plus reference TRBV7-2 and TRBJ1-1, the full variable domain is GAGVSQSPSNKVTEKGKDVELRCDPISGHTALYWYRQSLGQGLEFLIYFQGNSAPDKSGLPSDRFSAERTGGSVSTLTIQRTQQEDSAVYLCASSLVGTGNTEAFFGQGTRLTVV.

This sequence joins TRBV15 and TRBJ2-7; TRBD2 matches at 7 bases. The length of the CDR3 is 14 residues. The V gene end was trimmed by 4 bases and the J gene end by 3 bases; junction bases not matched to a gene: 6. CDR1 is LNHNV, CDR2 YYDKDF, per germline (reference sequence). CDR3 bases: TGTGCCACCAGCATGGGGGGGTCTGGCTACGAGCAGTACTTC. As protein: CATSMGGSGYEQYF. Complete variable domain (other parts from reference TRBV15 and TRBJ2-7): DAMVIQNPRYQVTQFGKPVTLSCSQTLNHNVMYWYQQKSSQAPKLLFHYYDKDFNNEADTPDNFQSRRPNTSFCFLDIRSPGLGDTAMYLCATSMGGSGYEQYFGPGTRLTVT.

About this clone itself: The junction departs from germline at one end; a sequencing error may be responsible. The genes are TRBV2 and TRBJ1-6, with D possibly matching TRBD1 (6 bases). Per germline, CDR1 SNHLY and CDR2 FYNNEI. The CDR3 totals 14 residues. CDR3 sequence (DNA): TGTGCCAGCAGGGAAGGGCGGGGGCGTTCACCCCTCCACTTT. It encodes CASREGRGRSPLHF.

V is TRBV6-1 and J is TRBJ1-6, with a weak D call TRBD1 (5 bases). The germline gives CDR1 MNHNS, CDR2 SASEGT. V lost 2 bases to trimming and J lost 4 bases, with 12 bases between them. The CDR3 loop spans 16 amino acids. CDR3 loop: CASSETPGIYNSPLHF. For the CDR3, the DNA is TGTGCCAGCAGTGAAACCCCAGGGATTTATAATTCACCCCTCCACTTT.

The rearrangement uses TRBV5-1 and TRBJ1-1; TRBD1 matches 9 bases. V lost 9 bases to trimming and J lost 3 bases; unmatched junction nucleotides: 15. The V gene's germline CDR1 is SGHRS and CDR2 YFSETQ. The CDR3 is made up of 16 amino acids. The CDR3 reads CATGVGDRTGDTEAFF. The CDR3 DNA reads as TGCGCCACCGGGGTGGGCGACAGGACAGGGGACACTGAAGCTTTCTTT.